This T cell receptor beta chain was recorded in a study of OX40 agonist ivuxolimab in advanced cancers. For the study in its entirety: Ivuxolimab was a fully human IgG2 agonistic monoclonal antibody targeting the costimulatory receptor OX40 (CD134). Intravenous ivuxolimab was administered to patients every 2 weeks at six dose levels: 0.01, 0.1, 0.3, 1.5, 3 and 10 mg/kg. Of the approximately 50 dose-escalation patients, hepatocellular carcinoma was present in about 20, melanoma in roughly 15, renal cell carcinoma in 9 and head and neck cancer in 9. A male proportion of around 81% and a mean age of 60 years, ranging from about 23 to 90, were recorded for the dose-escalation cohort. Patients were allowed to have had prior anti-PD-1, anti-PD-L1 or anti-CTLA-4 therapy, and approximately 40% of the dose-escalation patients had previously received checkpoint inhibitors. Partial responses occurred in three dose-escalation patients: two with cutaneous melanoma and one with hepatocellular carcinoma. Peripheral TCRbeta sequencing was intended to test whether TCR sequence diversity was altered and clonal T-cell expansion was caused by ivuxolimab. The paper reports the monotherapy dose-escalation portion (N = 52 patients) of the phase I ivuxolimab trial.

To sequence the TCRbeta CDR3 region, genomic DNA was isolated from the sorted cells. The immunoSEQ Assay was used to sequence the TCRbeta CDR3 regions. The table comes from immuneACCESS by way of TCRdb, which keeps in-frame sequences with V and J called. Part of the clones is missing from these tables; in studies checked, under half for an unresolved V gene and the rest for unknown reasons. The sample contains approximately 69,000 clones, approximately 80% of them found a single time. Of the sample, about 2.2% falls within the top ten clones. Its CDR3 holds 17 amino acids, cysteine through phenylalanine. The CDR3 DNA has 51 bases and is translated from base 1. Trimming takes 0 bases from V and 1 base from J, and the germline ends sit 12 bases apart. According to the germline V gene, CDR1 reads KGHSH and CDR2 reads LQKENI. Note on this clone: The antigen it binds to is not known. No qualities accompany the bases; no much larger clone lies one base away.

The study at large found these results: At doses of 0.1 to 3.0 mg/kg, clonal expansion of both CD4+ and CD8+ T cells in blood was seen between baseline and week 6. Antigen specificity was not determined for the clonally expanded peripheral T cells. Low levels of normalized T-cell clonal expansion were also shown by some nonresponding patients. In the 0.1-3.0 mg/kg groups, partial responders had among the lowest normalized peripheral clonal expansion, particularly in CD8+ T cells. After ivuxolimab, more expanded clones were found on average in CD8+ T cells than in CD4+ T cells.

Patients with a history of autoimmune disease or receiving systemic immunosuppression were excluded from the trial. Peripheral blood for TCR sequencing was collected from all dose cohorts at baseline, on cycle 4 day 1, and on cycle 7 day 1. Samples were obtained from an open-label, multicenter, first-in-human phase I dose-escalation trial of ivuxolimab. Adults with locally advanced or metastatic melanoma, renal cell carcinoma, hepatocellular carcinoma or head and neck squamous cell carcinoma were enrolled in the trial. Before TCR sequencing, CD4+ T cells and CD8+ T cells from peripheral blood were sorted into separate populations.

The TCR comes from an adult with an advanced solid tumor such as melanoma, head and neck, liver or kidney cancer. Sequencing was performed on CD4+ or CD8+ T cells sorted from blood, taken in a trial of the OX40 agonist ivuxolimab. The rearranged segments are TRBV18 and TRBJ2-2; possibly the D gene is TRBD1, per 5 matching bases. The nucleotide sequence reads as follows: TGTGCCAGCTCACCACCGATCGGAACAGGGAACACCGGGGAGCTGTTTTTT. Translated, it reads CASSPPIGTGNTGELFF.